This TCR beta chain was sequenced during a study of blood T cell repertoires in COVID-19. Repertoires were generated with immunoSEQ multiplex PCR, while TCRdb's copy carries only in-frame clones and drops some. This sample carries approximately 160,000 clones, under 80% of them seen once, and the ten largest clones take around 2.7%. The germline gives CDR1 LNHDA, CDR2 SQIVND (reference sequence). With V trimmed by 5 bases and J by 11 bases, 13 bases remained unmatched. This CDR3 has 15 residues. The J gene is TRBJ1-4, the V gene TRBV19; 8 bases are a match to TRBD1. This TCR derives from a man between 65 and 85 years old with acute or convalescent COVID-19. The specimen was peripheral blood. CDR3 residues: CASSLKMQGAPKLFF. For the CDR3, the DNA is TGTGCCAGTAGTCTCAAGATGCAGGGGGCGCCGAAACTGTTTTTT.